What follows describes a single TCR beta chain. Antigen specificity is unknown. This sample stems from a study of OX40 agonist ivuxolimab in advanced cancers. Study conclusions and caveats: Among T cells, CD8+ cells averaged more expanded clones than CD4+ cells.

Cycle 7 day 1, cycle 4 day 1, and baseline were the timepoints at which blood was sampled. The germline CDR1 and CDR2 sequences are SNHLY and FYNNEI. The CDR3 runs to 12 residues. V lost 4 bases and J lost 8, with 9 bases in between. TCRdb keeps only in-frame clones here, not all; method: immunoSEQ multiplex PCR. The sample carries fewer than 85,000 clones, about 86% recorded once. The clonotype was recovered from an adult with an advanced solid tumor such as melanoma, head and neck, liver or kidney cancer. The chain joins TRBV2 to TRBJ2-1; possibly TRBD2 for D (6 bases). Source: CD4+ or CD8+ T cells sorted from blood, taken in a trial of the OX40 agonist ivuxolimab. The CDR3 region is CASSVWRDEQFF. The CDR3 region has the DNA TGTGCCAGCAGTGTGTGGAGGGATGAGCAGTTCTTC.